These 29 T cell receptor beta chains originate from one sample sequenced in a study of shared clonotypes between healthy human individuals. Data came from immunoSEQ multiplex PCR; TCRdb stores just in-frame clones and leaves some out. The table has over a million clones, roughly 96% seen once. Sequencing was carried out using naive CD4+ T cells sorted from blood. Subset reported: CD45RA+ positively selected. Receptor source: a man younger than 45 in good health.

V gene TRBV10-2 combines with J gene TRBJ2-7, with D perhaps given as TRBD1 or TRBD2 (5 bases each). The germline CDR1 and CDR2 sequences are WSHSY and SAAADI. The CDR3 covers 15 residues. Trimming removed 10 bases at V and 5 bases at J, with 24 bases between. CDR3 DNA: TGCGCCACCAAACCCGGGCCGCATAGAGGGGACGAGCAGTACTTC. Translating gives CATKPGPHRGDEQYF.

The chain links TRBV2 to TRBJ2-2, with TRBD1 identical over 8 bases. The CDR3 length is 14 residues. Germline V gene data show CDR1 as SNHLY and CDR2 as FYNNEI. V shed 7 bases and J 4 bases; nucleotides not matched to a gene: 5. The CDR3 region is CASKRDRGTGELFF. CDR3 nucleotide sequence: TGTGCCAGCAAGAGAGACAGGGGCACCGGGGAGCTGTTTTTT.

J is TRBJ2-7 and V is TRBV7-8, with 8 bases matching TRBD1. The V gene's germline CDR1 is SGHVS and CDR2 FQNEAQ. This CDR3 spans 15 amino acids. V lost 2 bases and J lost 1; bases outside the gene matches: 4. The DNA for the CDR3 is TGTGCCAGCAGCTTACGGACAGGGAGATCCTACGAGCAGTACTTC. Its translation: CASSLRTGRSYEQYF.

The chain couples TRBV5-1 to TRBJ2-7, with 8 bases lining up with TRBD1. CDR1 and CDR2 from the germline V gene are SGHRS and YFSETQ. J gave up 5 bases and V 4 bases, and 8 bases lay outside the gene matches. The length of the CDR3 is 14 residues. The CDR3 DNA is TGCGCCAGCAGCCCGGGGACAGGAATGGACGAGCAGTACTTC. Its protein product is CASSPGTGMDEQYF.

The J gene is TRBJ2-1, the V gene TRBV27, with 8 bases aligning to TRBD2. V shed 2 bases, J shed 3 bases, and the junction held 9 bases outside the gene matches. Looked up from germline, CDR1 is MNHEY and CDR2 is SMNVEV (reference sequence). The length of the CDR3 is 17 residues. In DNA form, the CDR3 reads TGTGCCAGCAGTTTACCCCCAGCGGGAGTGGGCTACAATGAGCAGTTCTTC. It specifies CASSLPPAGVGYNEQFF.

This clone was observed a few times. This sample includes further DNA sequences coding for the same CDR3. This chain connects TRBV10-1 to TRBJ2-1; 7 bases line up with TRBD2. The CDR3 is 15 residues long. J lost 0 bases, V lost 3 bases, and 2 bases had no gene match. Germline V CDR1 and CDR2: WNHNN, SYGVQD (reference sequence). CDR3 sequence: CASSEAGSSYNEQFF. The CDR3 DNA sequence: TGCGCCAGCAGTGAAGCGGGAAGCTCCTACAATGAGCAGTTCTTC.

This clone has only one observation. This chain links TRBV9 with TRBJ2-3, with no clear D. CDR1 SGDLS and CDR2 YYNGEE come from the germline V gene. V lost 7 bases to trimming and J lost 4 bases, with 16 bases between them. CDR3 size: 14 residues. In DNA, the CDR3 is TGTGCCAGCGCAGGTTGGGAAGGCGCAGATACGCAGTATTTT. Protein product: CASAGWEGADTQYF.

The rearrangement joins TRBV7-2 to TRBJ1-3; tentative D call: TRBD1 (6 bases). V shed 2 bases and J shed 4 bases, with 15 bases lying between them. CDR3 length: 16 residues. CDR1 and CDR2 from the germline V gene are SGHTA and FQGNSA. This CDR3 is CASSLNRVLSGNTIYF. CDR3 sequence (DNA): TGTGCCAGCAGCTTAAACAGGGTCCTTTCGGGAAACACCATATATTTT.

This CDR3 reads CASSLPGGLRNTIYF. In nucleotides, the CDR3 is TGTGCCAGCAGTCTCCCCGGGGGGCTGAGAAACACCATATATTTT. This chain uses TRBV28 with TRBJ1-3, with D maybe TRBD1 (6 bases). The CDR3 is 15 amino acids. V gave up 5 bases and J gave up 5 bases, with 16 bases separating them. Per the germline V gene, CDR1 is MDHEN and CDR2 is SYDVKM.

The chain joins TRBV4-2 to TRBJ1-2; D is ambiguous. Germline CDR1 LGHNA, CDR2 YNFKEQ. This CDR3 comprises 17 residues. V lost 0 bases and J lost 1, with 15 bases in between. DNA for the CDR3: TGTGCCAGCAGCCAAGATCGCATTGGACGATTTAACTATGGCTACACCTTC. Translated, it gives CASSQDRIGRFNYGYTF.

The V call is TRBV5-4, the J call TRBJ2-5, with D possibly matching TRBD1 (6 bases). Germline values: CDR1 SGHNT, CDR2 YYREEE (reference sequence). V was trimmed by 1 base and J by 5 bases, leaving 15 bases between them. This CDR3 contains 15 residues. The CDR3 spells CASSLRQDFAETQYF. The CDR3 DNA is TGTGCCAGCAGCTTGCGACAGGATTTTGCGGAGACCCAGTACTTC.

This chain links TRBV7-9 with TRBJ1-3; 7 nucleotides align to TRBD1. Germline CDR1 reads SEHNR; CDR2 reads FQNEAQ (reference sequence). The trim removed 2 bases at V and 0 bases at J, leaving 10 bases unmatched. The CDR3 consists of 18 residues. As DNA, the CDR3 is TGTGCCAGCAGCTTATCGGGACAGAAGCTAGGCTCTGGAAACACCATATATTTT. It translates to CASSLSGQKLGSGNTIYF. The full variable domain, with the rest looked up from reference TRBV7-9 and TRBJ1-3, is DTGVSQNPRHKITKRGQNVTFRCDPISEHNRLYWYRQTLGQGPEFLTYFQNEAQLEKSRLLSDRFSAERPKGSFSTLEIQRTEQGDSAMYLCASSLSGQKLGSGNTIYFGEGSWLTVV.

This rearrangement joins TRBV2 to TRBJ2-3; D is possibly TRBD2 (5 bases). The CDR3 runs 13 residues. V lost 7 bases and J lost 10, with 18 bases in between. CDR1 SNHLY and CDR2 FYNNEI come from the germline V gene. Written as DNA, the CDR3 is TGTGCCAGCACCTTCGGGAAAGAAGTTGCGCAGTATTTT. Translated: CASTFGKEVAQYF.

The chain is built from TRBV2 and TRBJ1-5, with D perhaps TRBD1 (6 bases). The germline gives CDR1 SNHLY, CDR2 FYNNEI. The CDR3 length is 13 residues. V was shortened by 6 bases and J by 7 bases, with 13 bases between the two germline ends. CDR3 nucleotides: TGTGCCAGCAGATCGGGGGGCGGGCAGCCCCAGCATTTT. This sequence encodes CASRSGGGQPQHF.

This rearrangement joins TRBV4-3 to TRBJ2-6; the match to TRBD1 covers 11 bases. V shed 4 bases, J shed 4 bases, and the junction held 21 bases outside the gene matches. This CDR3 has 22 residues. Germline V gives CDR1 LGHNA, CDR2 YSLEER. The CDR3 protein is CASSPQFESGQGVLGGANVLTF. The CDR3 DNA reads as TGCGCCAGCAGCCCACAATTCGAGTCGGGACAGGGGGTCCTGGGAGGGGCCAACGTCCTGACTTTC.

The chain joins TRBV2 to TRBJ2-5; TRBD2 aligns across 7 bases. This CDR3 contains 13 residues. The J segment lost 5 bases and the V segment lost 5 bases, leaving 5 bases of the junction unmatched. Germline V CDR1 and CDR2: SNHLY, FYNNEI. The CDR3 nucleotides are TGTGCCAGCAGTCGACTAGCAGGGGAGACCCAGTACTTC. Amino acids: CASSRLAGETQYF.

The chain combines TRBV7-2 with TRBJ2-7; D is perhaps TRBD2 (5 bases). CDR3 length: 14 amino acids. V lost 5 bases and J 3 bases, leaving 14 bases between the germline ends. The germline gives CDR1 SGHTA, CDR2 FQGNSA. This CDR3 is CASSPASRDYEQYF. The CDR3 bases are TGTGCCAGCAGCCCAGCCTCCCGGGACTACGAGCAGTACTTC.

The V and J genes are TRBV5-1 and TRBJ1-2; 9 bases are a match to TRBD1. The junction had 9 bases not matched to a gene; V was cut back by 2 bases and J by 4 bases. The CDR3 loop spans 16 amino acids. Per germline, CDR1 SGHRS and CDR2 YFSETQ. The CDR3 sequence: CASSFLTGQGFYGYTF. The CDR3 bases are TGCGCCAGCAGCTTCCTAACGGGACAGGGATTCTATGGCTACACCTTC.

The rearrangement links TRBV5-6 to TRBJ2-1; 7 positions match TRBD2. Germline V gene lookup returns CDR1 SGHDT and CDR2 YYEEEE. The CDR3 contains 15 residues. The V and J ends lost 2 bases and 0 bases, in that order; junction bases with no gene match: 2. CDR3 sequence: CASSLAGSSYNEQFF. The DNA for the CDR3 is TGTGCCAGCAGCTTAGCGGGGAGCTCCTACAATGAGCAGTTCTTC.

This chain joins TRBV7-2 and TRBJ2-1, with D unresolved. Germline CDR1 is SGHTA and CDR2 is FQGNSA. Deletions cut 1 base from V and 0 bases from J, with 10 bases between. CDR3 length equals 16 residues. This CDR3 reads CASSLGSRASYNEQFF. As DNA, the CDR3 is TGTGCCAGCAGCTTAGGTTCTAGGGCCTCCTACAATGAGCAGTTCTTC.

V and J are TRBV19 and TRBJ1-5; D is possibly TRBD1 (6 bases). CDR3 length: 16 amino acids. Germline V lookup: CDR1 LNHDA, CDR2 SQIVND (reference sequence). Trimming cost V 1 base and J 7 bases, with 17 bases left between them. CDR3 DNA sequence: TGTGCCAGTAGTATAGGGGGGAACAGGGAATCCCAGCCCCAGCATTTT. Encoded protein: CASSIGGNRESQPQHF.

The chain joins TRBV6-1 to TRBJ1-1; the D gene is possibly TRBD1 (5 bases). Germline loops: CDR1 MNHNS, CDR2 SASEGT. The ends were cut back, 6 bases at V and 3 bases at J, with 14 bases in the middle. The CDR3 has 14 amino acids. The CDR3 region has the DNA TGTGCCAGCAGAGAGACCGGGGGACACACTGAAGCTTTCTTT. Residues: CASRETGGHTEAFF.

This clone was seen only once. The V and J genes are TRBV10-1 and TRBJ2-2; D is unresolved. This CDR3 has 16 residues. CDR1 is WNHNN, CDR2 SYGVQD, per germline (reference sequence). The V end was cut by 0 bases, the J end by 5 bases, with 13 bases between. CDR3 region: CASSESLGSRTGELFF. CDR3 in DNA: TGCGCCAGCAGTGAGTCGTTGGGGTCCAGGACCGGGGAGCTGTTTTTT.

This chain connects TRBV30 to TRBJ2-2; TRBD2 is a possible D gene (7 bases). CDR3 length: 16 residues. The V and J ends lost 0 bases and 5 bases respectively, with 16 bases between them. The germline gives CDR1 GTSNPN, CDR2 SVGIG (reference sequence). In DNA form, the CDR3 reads TGTGCCTGGAGTGTTCAAACGGGGAGGGGGACCGGGGAGCTGTTTTTT. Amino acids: CAWSVQTGRGTGELFF.

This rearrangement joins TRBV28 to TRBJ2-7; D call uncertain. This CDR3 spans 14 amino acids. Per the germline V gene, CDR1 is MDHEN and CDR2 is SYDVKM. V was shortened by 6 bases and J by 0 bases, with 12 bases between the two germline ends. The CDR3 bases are TGTGCCAGCAGGCCGAGGACGGTCTCCTACGAGCAGTACTTC. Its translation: CASRPRTVSYEQYF. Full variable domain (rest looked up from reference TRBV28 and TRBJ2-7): DVKVTQSSRYLVKRTGEKVFLECVQDMDHENMFWYRQDPGLGLRLIYFSYDVKMKEKGDIPEGYSVSREKKERFSLILESASTNQTSMYLCASRPRTVSYEQYFGPGTRLTVT.

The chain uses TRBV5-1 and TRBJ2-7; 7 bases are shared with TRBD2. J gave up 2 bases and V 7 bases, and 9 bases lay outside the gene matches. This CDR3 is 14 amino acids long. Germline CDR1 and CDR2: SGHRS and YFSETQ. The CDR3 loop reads CASGAGVSAYEQYF. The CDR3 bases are TGCGCCAGCGGGGCGGGGGTCTCAGCCTACGAGCAGTACTTC.

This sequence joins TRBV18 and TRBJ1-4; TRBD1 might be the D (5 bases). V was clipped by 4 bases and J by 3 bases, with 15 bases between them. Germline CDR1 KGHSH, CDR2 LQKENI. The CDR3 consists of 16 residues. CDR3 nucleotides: TGTGCCAGCTCACGAACAGCAGGGAGTCCTAATGAAAAACTGTTTTTT. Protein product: CASSRTAGSPNEKLFF.

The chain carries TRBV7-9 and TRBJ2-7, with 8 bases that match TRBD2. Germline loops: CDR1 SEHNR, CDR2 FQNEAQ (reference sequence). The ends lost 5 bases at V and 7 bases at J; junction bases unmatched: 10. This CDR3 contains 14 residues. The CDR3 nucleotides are TGTGCCAGCAGCCCTGCCGGGAGGGGTAATGAGCAGTACTTC. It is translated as CASSPAGRGNEQYF.

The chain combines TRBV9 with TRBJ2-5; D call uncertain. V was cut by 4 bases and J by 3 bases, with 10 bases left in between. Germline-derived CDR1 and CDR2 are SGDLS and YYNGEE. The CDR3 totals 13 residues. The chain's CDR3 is CASSTRAKETQYF. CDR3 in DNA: TGTGCCAGCAGCACCCGCGCTAAAGAGACCCAGTACTTC.